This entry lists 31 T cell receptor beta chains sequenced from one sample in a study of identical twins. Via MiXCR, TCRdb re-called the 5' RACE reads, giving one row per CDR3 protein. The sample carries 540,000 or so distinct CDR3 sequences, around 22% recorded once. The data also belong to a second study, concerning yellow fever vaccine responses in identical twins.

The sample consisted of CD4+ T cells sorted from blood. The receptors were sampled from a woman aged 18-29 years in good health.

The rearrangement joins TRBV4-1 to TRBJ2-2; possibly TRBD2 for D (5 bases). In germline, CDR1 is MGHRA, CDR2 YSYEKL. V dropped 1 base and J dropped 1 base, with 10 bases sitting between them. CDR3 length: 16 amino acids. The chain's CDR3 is CASSQGFRGNTGELFF. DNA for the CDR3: TGCGCCAGCAGCCAAGGTTTTCGGGGGAACACCGGGGAGCTGTTTTTT.

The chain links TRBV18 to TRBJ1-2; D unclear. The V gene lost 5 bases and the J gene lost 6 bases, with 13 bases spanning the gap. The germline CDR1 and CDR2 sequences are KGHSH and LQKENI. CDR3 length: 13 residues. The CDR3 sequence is CASSTNSDDGYTF. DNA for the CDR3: TGTGCCAGCTCAACAAATTCGGACGATGGCTACACCTTC.

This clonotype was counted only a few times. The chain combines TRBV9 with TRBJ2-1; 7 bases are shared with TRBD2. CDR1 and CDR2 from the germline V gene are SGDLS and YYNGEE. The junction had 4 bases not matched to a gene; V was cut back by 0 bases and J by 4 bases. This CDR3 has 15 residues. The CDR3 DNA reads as TGTGCCAGCAGCGTAGTTGGCGGGAGTTACAATGAGCAGTTCTTC. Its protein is CASSVVGGSYNEQFF. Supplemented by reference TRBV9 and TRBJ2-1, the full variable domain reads DSGVTQTPKHLITATGQRVTLRCSPRSGDLSVYWYQQSLDQGLQFLIQYYNGEERAKGNILERFSAQQFPDLHSELNLSSLELGDSALYFCASSVVGGSYNEQFFGPGTRLTVL.

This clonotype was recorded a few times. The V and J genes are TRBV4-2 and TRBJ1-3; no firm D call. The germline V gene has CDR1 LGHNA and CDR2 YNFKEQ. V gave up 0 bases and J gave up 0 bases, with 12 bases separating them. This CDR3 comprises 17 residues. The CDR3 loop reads CASSQDLQPASGNTIYF. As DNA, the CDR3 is TGTGCCAGCAGCCAAGATTTGCAGCCAGCCTCTGGAAACACCATATATTTT.

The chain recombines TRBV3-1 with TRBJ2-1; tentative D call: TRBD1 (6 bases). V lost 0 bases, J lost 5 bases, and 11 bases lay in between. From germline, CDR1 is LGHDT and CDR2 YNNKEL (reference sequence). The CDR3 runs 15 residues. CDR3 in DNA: TGTGCCAGCAGCCAAGAAACAGGGTCAGACAATGAGCAGTTCTTC. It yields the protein CASSQETGSDNEQFF.

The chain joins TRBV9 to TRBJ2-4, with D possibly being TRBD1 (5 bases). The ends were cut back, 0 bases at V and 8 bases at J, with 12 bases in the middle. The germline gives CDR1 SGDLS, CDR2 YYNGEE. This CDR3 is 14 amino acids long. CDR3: CASSVEGRGDIQYF. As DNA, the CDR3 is TGTGCCAGCAGCGTAGAGGGGCGTGGGGACATTCAGTACTTC.

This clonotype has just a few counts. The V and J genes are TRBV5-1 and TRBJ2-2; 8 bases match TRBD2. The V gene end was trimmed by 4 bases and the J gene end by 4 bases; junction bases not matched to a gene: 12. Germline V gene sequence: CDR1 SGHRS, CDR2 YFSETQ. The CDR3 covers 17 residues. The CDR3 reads CASSPPRAGAGTGELFF. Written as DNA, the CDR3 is TGCGCCAGCAGCCCGCCCCGAGCGGGGGCGGGCACCGGGGAGCTGTTTTTT. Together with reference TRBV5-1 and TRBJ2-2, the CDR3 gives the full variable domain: KAGVTQTPRYLIKTRGQQVTLSCSPISGHRSVSWYQQTPGQGLQFLFEYFSETQRNKGNFPGRFSGRQFSNSRSEMNVSTLELGDSALYLCASSPPRAGAGTGELFFGEGSRLTVL.

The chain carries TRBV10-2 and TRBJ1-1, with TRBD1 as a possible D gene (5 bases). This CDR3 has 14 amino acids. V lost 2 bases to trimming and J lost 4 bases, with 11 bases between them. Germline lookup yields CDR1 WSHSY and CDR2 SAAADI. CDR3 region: CASSEAGLSTEAFF. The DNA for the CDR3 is TGCGCCAGCAGTGAGGCAGGGTTGAGCACTGAAGCTTTCTTT.

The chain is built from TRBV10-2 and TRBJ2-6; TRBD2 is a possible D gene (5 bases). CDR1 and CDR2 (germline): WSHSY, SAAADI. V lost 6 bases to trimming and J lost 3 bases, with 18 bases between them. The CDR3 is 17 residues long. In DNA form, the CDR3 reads TGCGCCAGCAGGCCCCAATGGCGGGCCATTGGGGCCAACGTCCTGACTTTC. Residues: CASRPQWRAIGANVLTF.

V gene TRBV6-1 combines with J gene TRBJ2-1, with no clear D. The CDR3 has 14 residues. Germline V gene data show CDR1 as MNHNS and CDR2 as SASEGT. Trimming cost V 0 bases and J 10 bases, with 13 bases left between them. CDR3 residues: CASSEAGRIREQFF. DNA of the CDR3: TGTGCCAGCAGTGAAGCAGGTAGGATAAGGGAGCAGTTCTTC.

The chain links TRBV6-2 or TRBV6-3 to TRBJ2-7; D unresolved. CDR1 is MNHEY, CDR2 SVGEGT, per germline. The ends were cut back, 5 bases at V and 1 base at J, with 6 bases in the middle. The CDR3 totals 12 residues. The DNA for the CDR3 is TGTGCCAGCAGTCGAAGATCCTACGAGCAGTACTTC. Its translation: CASSRRSYEQYF.

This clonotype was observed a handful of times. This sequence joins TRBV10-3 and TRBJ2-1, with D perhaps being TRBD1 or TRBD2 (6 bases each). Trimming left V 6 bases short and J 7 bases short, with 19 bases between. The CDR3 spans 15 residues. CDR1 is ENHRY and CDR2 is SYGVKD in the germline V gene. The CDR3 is CAISTSGGRRNEQFF. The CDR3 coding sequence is TGTGCCATCAGCACCTCCGGGGGCCGTAGGAATGAGCAGTTCTTC.

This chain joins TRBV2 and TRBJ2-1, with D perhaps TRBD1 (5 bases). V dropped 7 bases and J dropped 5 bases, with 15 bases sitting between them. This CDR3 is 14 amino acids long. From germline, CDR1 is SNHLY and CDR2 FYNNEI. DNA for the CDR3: TGTGCCAGCACGGATAGGGGTAGGGACAATGAGCAGTTCTTC. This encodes CASTDRGRDNEQFF.

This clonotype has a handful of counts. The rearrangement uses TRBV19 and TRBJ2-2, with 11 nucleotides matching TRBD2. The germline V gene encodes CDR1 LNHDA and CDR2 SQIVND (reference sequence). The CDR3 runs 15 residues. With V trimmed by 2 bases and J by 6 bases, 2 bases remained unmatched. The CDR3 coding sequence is TGTGCCAGTAGTATACTAGCGGGAGGTGCCGGGGAGCTGTTTTTT. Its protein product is CASSILAGGAGELFF.

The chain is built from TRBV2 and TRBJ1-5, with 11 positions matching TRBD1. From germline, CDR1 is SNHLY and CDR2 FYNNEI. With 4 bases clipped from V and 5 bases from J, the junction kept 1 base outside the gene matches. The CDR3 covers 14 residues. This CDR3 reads CASSGTGGDQPQHF. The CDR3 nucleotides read TGTGCCAGCAGTGGGACAGGGGGCGATCAGCCCCAGCATTTT.

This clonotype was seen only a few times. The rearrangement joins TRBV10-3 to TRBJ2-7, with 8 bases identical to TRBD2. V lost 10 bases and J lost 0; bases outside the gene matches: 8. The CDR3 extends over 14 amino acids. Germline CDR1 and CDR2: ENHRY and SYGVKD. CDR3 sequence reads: CATVAGPSSYEQYV. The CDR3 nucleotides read TGTGCCACCGTAGCGGGGCCCAGCTCCTACGAGCAGTACGTC.

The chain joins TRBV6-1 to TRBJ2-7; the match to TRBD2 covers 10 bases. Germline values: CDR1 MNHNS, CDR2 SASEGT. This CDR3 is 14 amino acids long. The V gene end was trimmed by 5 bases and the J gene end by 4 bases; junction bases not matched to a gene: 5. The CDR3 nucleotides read TGTGCCAGCAGTCCCCGGACTAGCGGATACGAGCAGTACGTC. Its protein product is CASSPRTSGYEQYV.

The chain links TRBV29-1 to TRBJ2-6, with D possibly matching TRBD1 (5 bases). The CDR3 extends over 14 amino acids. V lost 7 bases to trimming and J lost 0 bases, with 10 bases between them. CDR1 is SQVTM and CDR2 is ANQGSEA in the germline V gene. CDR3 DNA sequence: TGCAGCGCGGACACACCCTCTGGGGCCAACGTCCTGACTTTC. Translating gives CSADTPSGANVLTF.

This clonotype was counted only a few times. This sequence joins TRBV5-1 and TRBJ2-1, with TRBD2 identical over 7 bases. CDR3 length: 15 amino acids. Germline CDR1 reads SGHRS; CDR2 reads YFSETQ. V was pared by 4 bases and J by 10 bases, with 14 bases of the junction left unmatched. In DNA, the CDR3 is TGCGCCAGCAGCGGAGGAGCTAGCGGCCCCGCCGAGCAGTTCTTC. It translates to CASSGGASGPAEQFF.

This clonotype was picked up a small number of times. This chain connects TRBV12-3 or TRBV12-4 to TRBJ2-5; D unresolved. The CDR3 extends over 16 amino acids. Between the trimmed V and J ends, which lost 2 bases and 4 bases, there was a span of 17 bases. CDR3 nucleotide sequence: TGTGCCAGCAGTTTACCAGGCGGTTCCGCCCCAGAGACCCAGTACTTC. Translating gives CASSLPGGSAPETQYF.

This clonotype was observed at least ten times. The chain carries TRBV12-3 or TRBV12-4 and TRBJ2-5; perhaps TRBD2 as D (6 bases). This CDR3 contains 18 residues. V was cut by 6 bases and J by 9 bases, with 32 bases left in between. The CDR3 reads CASSAAGWNNGLNGAQYF. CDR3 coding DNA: TGTGCCAGCAGCGCCGCGGGGTGGAATAACGGTTTGAATGGGGCCCAGTACTTC.

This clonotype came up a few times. The CDR3 region has the DNA TGTGCCAGCAGTTCCGGGACTAGCGGGAGGTCCTCCTACGAGCAGTACTTC. Translation gives CASSSGTSGRSSYEQYF. The chain is built from TRBV28 and TRBJ2-7, with 15 bases aligning to TRBD2. The V and J ends lost 4 bases and 0 bases, in that order; junction bases with no gene match: 4. CDR1 is MDHEN and CDR2 is SYDVKM in the germline V gene. CDR3 length: 17 amino acids.

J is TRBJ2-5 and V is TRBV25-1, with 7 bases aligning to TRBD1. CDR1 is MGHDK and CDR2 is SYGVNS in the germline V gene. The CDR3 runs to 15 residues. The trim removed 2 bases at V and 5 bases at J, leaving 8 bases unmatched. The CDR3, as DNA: TGTGCCAGCAGTGAACCACAGGGGCCCCGGGAGACCCAGTACTTC. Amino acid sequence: CASSEPQGPRETQYF.

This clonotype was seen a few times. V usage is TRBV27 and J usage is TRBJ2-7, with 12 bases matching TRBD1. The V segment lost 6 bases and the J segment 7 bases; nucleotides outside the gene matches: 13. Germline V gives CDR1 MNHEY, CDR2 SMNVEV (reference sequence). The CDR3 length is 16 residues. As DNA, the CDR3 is TGTGCCAGCAGACCCGGCGGGACAGGGGGCTGGAGGGAGCAGTACTTC. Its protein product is CASRPGGTGGWREQYF.

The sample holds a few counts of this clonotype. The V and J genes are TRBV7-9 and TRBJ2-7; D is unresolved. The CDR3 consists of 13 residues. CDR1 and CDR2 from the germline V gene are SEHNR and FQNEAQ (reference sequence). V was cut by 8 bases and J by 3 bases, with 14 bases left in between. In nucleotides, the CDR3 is TGTGCCAGCTCATTCCCTCCAAACTACGAGCAGTACTTC. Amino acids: CASSFPPNYEQYF.

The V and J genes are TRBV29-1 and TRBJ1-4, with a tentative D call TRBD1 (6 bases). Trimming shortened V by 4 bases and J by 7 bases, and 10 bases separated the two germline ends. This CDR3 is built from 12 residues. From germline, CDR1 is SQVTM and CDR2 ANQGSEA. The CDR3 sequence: CSVAGESEKLFF. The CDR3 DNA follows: TGCAGCGTTGCAGGGGAATCTGAAAAACTGTTTTTT.

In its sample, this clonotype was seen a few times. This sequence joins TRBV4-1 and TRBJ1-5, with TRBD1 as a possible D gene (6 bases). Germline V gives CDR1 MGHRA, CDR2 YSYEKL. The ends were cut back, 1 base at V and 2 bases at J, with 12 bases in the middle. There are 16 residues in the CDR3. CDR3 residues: CASSQVSGAGNQPQHF. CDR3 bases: TGCGCCAGCAGCCAAGTGTCAGGGGCGGGCAATCAGCCCCAGCATTTT.

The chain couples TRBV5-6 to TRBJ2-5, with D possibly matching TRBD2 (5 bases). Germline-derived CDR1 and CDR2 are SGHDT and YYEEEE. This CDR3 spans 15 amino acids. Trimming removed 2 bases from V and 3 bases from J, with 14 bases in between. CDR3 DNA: TGTGCCAGCAGCTTTATAGCGACCGGTGAAGAGACCCAGTACTTC. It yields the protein CASSFIATGEETQYF.

The CDR3 nucleotides are TGCAGTTCTCGGGGAACCGGGGACTATGGCTACACCTTC. Protein product: CSSRGTGDYGYTF. The chain links TRBV29-1 to TRBJ1-2; D remains unclear. The CDR3 covers 13 residues. Germline V gives CDR1 SQVTM, CDR2 ANQGSEA.

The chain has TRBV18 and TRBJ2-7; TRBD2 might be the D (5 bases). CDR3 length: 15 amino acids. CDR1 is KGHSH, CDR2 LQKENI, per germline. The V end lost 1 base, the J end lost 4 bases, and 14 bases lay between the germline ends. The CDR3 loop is CASSPRTGPKYEQYF. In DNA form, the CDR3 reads TGTGCCAGCTCACCACGGACTGGACCTAAATACGAGCAGTACTTC. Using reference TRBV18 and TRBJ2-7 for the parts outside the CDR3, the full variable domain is NAGVMQNPRHLVRRRGQEARLRCSPMKGHSHVYWYRQLPEEGLKFMVYLQKENIIDESGMPKERFSAEFPKEGPSILRIQQVVRGDSAAYFCASSPRTGPKYEQYFGPGTRLTVT.

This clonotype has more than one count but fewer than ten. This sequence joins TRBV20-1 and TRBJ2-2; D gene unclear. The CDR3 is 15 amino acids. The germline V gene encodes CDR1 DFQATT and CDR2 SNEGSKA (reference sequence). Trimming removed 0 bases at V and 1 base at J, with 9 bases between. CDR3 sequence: CSARDLIGNTGELFF. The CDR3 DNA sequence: TGCAGTGCTAGAGATCTCATCGGGAACACCGGGGAGCTGTTTTTT.